The clone carrying this T cell receptor (beta chain) was found a few times. Its specificity is unknown. The CDR3 covers 14 residues. Germline CDR1 is ENHRY and CDR2 is SYGVKD. V was trimmed by 1 base and J by 6 bases, leaving 10 bases between them. A single record per CDR3 protein comes from TCRdb applying MiXCR to the reads. Here the sample spans around 800,000 distinct CDR3 sequences, roughly 33% being singletons. This sample was taken from a study of T cell repertoires in cytomegalovirus infection. The TCR comes from a human donor in good health (CMV status not recorded). Some clones in this sample may be carry-over from other donors' samples. J is TRBJ2-1 and V is TRBV10-3; possible D gene TRBD1, 6 bases. The sequences come from cultured CD8+ T cells from PBMCs, collected from culture after CMV antigen stimulation. The CDR3 DNA follows: TGTGCCATCAGTGAGTTGGGACACCTCAATGAGCAGTTCTTC. It codes for CAISELGHLNEQFF.